A selection of T cell receptor beta chains follows, all from one sample in a study of CD8 T cells in ankylosing spondylitis. From the 5' RACE reads, TCRdb called clonotypes with MiXCR, one entry per CDR3 protein. The sample carries about 260,000 distinct CDR3 sequences, around 20% recorded once. The specimen was blood, either unsorted or a sorted T cell fraction (not recorded which). The receptors stem from a male donor with ankylosing spondylitis or in good health (not recorded which). CDR3s include the opening cysteine and the closing phenylalanine or tryptophan. The order of the fields is J gene, D gene, V gene, clone size, CDR3 DNA, CDR3 protein. D genes are given only for firm matches. Rows give clone size only sometimes, using once, few, many, or a class for an expanded clone.

>TRBJ2-3|.|TRBV6-1|.
TGTGCCAGCAGTCAGGGACGGCCCACAGATACGCAGTATTTT
CASSQGRPTDTQYF
>TRBJ2-1|TRBD2|TRBV28|.
TGTGCCAGCAGTTCCGTAGCGGGGGGCGCCTACAATGAGCAGTTCTTC
CASSSVAGGAYNEQFF
>TRBJ2-1|TRBD2|TRBV6-1|.
TGTGCCAGCAGTGAAATGGCGGGGGGACCCTACAATGAGCAGTTCTTC
CASSEMAGGPYNEQFF
>TRBJ2-3|.|TRBV6-6|many
TGTGCCAGCACCCAGCAATCAGATACGCAGTATTTT
CASTQQSDTQYF
>TRBJ2-3|.|TRBV5-1|.
TGCGCCAGCAGCCCGGGGGCAGGGGGAAGCACAGATACGCAGTATTTT
CASSPGAGGSTDTQYF
>TRBJ1-5|.|TRBV10-3|.
TGTGCCATCAGTGCCTCAGTAGACAATCAGCCCCAGCATTTT
CAISASVDNQPQHF
>TRBJ1-1|.|TRBV12-3/TRBV12-4|few
TGTGCCAGCAGCGCCGGGAACACTGAAGCTTTCTTT
CASSAGNTEAFF
>TRBJ2-1|.|TRBV28|.
TGTGCCAGCAGTTTAGGGACCTACAACAATGAGCAGTTCTTC
CASSLGTYNNEQFF
>TRBJ2-1|.|TRBV12-3/TRBV12-4|many
TGTGCCAGCAGTTCCCCGACGGTCGAGCAGTTCTTC
CASSSPTVEQFF
>TRBJ2-1|.|TRBV29-1|.
TGCAGCGTTTTCGGAGTCGGTTCCTACAATGAGCAGTTCTTC
CSVFGVGSYNEQFF
>TRBJ2-4|TRBD2|TRBV19|.
TGTGCCAGTAGTATGGGGACTAGCGGAAACATTCAGTACTTC
CASSMGTSGNIQYF
>TRBJ2-1|TRBD2|TRBV27|.
TGTGCCAGCAGTTTAAAAAGACTAGCGGGAGTTGGGTTCAATGAGCAGTTCTTC
CASSLKRLAGVGFNEQFF
>TRBJ2-3|TRBD2|TRBV6-1|few
TGTGCCAGCATCCCTAGCGGGAGAGGTTTGGGGGCAGATACGCAGTATTTT
CASIPSGRGLGADTQYF
>TRBJ2-3|TRBD2|TRBV29-1|few
TGCAGCGTCGCGACTAGCCGAAGCACAGATACGCAGTATTTT
CSVATSRSTDTQYF
>TRBJ2-5|TRBD2|TRBV3-1|few
TGTGCCAGCAGCCATGGGACTAGCGGGGGCCGGGGGACCCAGTACTTC
CASSHGTSGGRGTQYF
>TRBJ1-1|TRBD1|TRBV28|.
TGTGCCAGCATTATGACAGGGAGGAGCACTGAAGCTTTCTTT
CASIMTGRSTEAFF
>TRBJ2-5|TRBD1|TRBV25-1|.
TGTGCCAGCAGATCAGGGGGCCAAGAGACCCAGTACTTC
CASRSGGQETQYF
>TRBJ2-2|TRBD1|TRBV2|.
TGTGCCAGCAGTGGACAGGGAACGGCCGGGGAGCTGTTTTTT
CASSGQGTAGELFF
>TRBJ2-5|.|TRBV5-1|few
TGCGCCAGCAGCCTCGGAAGTTCTAGGTCGGAGACCCAGTACTTC
CASSLGSSRSETQYF
>TRBJ2-1|.|TRBV5-1|.
TGCGCCAGTGCCATGGCAGCGCACAATGAGCAGTTCTTC
CASAMAAHNEQFF
>TRBJ2-3|TRBD2|TRBV29-1|many
TGCAGCGCCTTTACTAGCGGGAGGGCCATTTTTGCAGATACGCAGTATTTT
CSAFTSGRAIFADTQYF
>TRBJ2-1|.|TRBV5-1|many
TGCGCCAGCAGCTTGGGGGCAGACTCTACGCATGAGCAGTTCTTC
CASSLGADSTHEQFF
>TRBJ1-5|.|TRBV12-3/TRBV12-4|.
TGTGCCAGCAGTTTAGCGAGCTTAAGTAACCAGCCCCAGCATTTT
CASSLASLSNQPQHF
>TRBJ1-1|.|TRBV5-1|few
TGCGCCAGCAGCCGCCGGGGTGGGCTCGACACTGAAGCTTTCTTT
CASSRRGGLDTEAFF
>TRBJ2-5|TRBD1|TRBV12-3/TRBV12-4|.
TGTGCCAGCAGACAGGGGGCAGGAGAGACCCAGTACTTC
CASRQGAGETQYF
>TRBJ2-5|.|TRBV10-3|.
TGTGCCATCAGTGAGTCGGTTAGCTCAGAGACCCAGTACTTC
CAISESVSSETQYF
>TRBJ2-3|TRBD2|TRBV30|.
TGTGCCTCCCCCCTAGCGGGTCCGGGGGATACGCAGTATTTT
CASPLAGPGDTQYF
>TRBJ2-1|.|TRBV20-1|few
TGCAGTGCTAGAGCGGGACCTGAATACAATGAGCAGTTCTTC
CSARAGPEYNEQFF
>TRBJ1-4|.|TRBV4-1|few
TGCGCCAGCAGCACAGTTCCCAATGAAAAACTGTTTTTT
CASSTVPNEKLFF
>TRBJ2-1|TRBD1|TRBV28|.
TGTGCCAGCAGTTTTCGGGACCGCGGGACAGGGGGCAATGAGCAGTTCTTC
CASSFRDRGTGGNEQFF
>TRBJ2-1|.|TRBV4-1|few
TGCGCCAGCAGCCAGGTAGCGGACCCGGGAGTATATGAGCAGTTCTTC
CASSQVADPGVYEQFF
>TRBJ2-5|.|TRBV5-1|many
TGCGCCAGCAGCATGTCAAACAGGGATGGAGAGACCCAGTACTTC
CASSMSNRDGETQYF
>TRBJ1-5|.|TRBV15|.
TGTGCCACCAGCAGCGGGGGAAATCAGCCCCAGCATTTT
CATSSGGNQPQHF
>TRBJ2-4|.|TRBV11-2|few
TGTGCCAGCAGCTTTTCCCTAGGGCAAAACATTCAGTACTTC
CASSFSLGQNIQYF
>TRBJ2-5|TRBD1|TRBV20-1|.
TGCAGTGCTACAGGGGGCGGGCAAGAGACCCAGTACTTC
CSATGGGQETQYF
>TRBJ1-5|.|TRBV19|few
TGTGCCAGTAGTATGGCGGAGACTAGCAATCAGCCCCAGCATTTT
CASSMAETSNQPQHF
>TRBJ2-2|.|TRBV29-1|.
TGCAGCGTTCTAGGATTAAACACCGGGGAGCTGTTTTTT
CSVLGLNTGELFF
>TRBJ1-3|TRBD1|TRBV5-1|.
TGCGCCAGCAGCTCCGGACAGGGGGTCGGTGGAAACACCATATATTTT
CASSSGQGVGGNTIYF
>TRBJ2-5|.|TRBV12-3/TRBV12-4|.
TGTGCCAGCAGTCCGGACAGCGAGACCCAGTACTTC
CASSPDSETQYF
>TRBJ2-1|.|TRBV7-2|.
TGTGCCAGCACCCGGACCGGGGGGCTCTACAATGAGCAGTTCTTC
CASTRTGGLYNEQFF
>TRBJ2-1|TRBD2|TRBV9|many
TGTGCCAGCAGCGGGCGGGAGCCCTACAATGAGCAGTTCTTC
CASSGREPYNEQFF
>TRBJ1-3|.|TRBV12-3/TRBV12-4|few
TGTGCCAGCAGGGAAACAAGGCCCCTTACCTCTGGAAACACCATATATTTT
CASRETRPLTSGNTIYF
>TRBJ1-5|.|TRBV5-1|.
TGTGCCAGCAGCCTCGATGCTTTTCAGCCCCAGCATTTT
CASSLDAFQPQHF
>TRBJ1-5|.|TRBV6-1|.
TGTGCCAGCAGTGAAAAGGGGGGCCCCCAGCATTTT
CASSEKGGPQHF
>TRBJ1-5|.|TRBV6-1|few
TGTGCCAGCGGCGCCGGGGGGAATCAGCCCCAGCATTTT
CASGAGGNQPQHF
>TRBJ2-1|TRBD2|TRBV6-1|.
TGTGCCAGCAGTGTGGAGGGCTGGCCTAGCGGGAGCTCCTACAATGAGCAGTTCTTC
CASSVEGWPSGSSYNEQFF
>TRBJ2-5|.|TRBV4-1|few
TGCGCCAGCAGCCAAGATTTCGACGGAGAAGGGGCCCAGTACTTC
CASSQDFDGEGAQYF
>TRBJ2-1|.|TRBV2|.
TGTGCCAGCAGTTCTACAGGAGGCAATGAGCAGTTCTTC
CASSSTGGNEQFF
>TRBJ1-5|TRBD1|TRBV30|few
TGTGCCTGGGAATCAGGGGGTAATCAGCCCCAGCATTTT
CAWESGGNQPQHF
>TRBJ2-5|.|TRBV6-1|.
TGTGCCAGCAGAAGGGGGGTCAGGGAAACCCAAAGAGAGACCCAGTACTTC
CASRRGVRETQRETQYF